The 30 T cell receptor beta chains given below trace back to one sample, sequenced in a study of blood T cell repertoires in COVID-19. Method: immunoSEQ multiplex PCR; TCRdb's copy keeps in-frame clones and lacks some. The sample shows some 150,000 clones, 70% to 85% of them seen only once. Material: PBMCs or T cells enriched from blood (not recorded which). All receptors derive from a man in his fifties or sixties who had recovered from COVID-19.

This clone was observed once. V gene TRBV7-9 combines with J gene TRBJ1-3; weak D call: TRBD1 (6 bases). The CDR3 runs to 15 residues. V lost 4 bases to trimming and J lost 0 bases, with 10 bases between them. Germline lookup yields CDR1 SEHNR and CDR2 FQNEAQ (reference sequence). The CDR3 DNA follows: TGTGCCAGCAGCTCGACAGGATCCTCTGGAAACACCATATATTTT. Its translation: CASSSTGSSGNTIYF.

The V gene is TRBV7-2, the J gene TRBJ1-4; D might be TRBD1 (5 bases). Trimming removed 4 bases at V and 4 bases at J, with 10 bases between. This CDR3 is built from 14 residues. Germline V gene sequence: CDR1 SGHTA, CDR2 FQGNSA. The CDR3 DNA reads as TGTGCCAGCAGCTCGGGACTGCTTAATGAAAAACTGTTTTTT. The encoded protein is CASSSGLLNEKLFF.

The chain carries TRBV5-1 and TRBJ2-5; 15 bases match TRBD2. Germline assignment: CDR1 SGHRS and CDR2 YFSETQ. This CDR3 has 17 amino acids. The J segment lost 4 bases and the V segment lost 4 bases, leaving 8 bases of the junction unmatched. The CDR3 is CASSPGTSGGTRETQYF. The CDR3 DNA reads TGCGCCAGCAGCCCCGGGACTAGCGGGGGGACAAGAGAGACCCAGTACTTC.

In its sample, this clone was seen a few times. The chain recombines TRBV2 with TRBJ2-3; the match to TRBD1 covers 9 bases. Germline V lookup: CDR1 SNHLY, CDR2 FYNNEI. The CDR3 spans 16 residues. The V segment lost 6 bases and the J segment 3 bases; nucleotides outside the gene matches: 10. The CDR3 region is CASSAGTGYETDTQYF. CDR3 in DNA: TGTGCCAGCAGCGCCGGGACAGGGTATGAAACAGATACGCAGTATTTT.

For the CDR3, the DNA is TGTGCCATCAGTATACAGGGGGTGGATGAAGCTTTCTTT. This gives the protein CAISIQGVDEAFF. J is TRBJ1-1 and V is TRBV10-3; 8 bases map to TRBD1. This CDR3 has 13 residues. Germline CDR1 and CDR2: ENHRY and SYGVKD. Trimming removed 5 bases from V and 7 bases from J; junction bases left unmatched: 6.

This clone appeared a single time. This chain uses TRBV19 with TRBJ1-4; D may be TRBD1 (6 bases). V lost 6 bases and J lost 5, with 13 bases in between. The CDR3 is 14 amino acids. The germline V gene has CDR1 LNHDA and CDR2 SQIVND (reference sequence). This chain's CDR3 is CASSPDSPNEKLFF. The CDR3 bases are TGTGCCAGTAGCCCGGACAGTCCAAATGAAAAACTGTTTTTT.

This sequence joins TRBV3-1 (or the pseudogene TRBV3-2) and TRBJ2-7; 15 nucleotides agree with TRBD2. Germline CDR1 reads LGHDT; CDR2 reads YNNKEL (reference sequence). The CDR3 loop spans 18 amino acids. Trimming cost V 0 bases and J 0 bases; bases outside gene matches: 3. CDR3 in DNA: TGTGCCAGCAGCCAAGATTTGGGACTAGCGGGGGGCTCCTACGAGCAGTACTTC. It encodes CASSQDLGLAGGSYEQYF.

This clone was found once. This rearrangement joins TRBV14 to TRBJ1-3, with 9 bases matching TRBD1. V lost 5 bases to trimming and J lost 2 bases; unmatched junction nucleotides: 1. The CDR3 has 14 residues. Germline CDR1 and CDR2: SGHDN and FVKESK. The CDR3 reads CASSWTGAGNTIYF. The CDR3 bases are TGTGCCAGCAGCTGGACAGGGGCTGGAAACACCATATATTTT.

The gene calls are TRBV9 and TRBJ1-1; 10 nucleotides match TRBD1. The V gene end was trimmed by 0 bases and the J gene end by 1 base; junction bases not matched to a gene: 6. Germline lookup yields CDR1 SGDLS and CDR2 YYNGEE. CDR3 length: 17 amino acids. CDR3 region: CASSVGTGGSGNTEAFF. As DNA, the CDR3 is TGTGCCAGCAGCGTAGGGACAGGGGGATCCGGGAACACTGAAGCTTTCTTT.

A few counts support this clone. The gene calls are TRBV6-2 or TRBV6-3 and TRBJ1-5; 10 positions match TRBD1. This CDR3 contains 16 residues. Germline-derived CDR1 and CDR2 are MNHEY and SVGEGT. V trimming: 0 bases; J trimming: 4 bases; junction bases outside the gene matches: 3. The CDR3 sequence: CASSYSGQGRNQPQHF. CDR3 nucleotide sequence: TGTGCCAGCAGTTACTCGGGACAGGGGCGAAATCAGCCCCAGCATTTT.

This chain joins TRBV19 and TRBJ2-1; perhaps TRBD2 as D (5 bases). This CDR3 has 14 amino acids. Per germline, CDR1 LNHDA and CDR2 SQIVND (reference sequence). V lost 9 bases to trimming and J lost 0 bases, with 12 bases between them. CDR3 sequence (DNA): TGTGCCAGCGCACTAGGGAGCTCCTACAATGAGCAGTTCTTC. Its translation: CASALGSSYNEQFF. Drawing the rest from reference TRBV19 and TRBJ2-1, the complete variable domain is DGGITQSPKYLFRKEGQNVTLSCEQNLNHDAMYWYRQDPGQGLRLIYYSQIVNDFQKGDIAEGYSVSREKKESFPLTVTSAQKNPTAFYLCASALGSSYNEQFFGPGTRLTVL.

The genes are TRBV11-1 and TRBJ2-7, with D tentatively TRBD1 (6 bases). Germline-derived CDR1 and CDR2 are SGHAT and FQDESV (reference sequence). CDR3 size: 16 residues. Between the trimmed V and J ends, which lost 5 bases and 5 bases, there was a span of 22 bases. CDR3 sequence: CASSPPTGNRIHEQYF. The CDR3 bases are TGTGCCAGCAGCCCCCCCACAGGGAATAGGATCCACGAGCAGTACTTC.

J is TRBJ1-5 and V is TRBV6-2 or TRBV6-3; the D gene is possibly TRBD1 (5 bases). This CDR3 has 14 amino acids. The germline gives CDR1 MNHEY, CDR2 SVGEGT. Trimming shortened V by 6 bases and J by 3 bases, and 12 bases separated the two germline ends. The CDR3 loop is CASSSPTVNQPQHF. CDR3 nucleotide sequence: TGTGCCAGCAGCTCACCGACAGTCAATCAGCCCCAGCATTTT.

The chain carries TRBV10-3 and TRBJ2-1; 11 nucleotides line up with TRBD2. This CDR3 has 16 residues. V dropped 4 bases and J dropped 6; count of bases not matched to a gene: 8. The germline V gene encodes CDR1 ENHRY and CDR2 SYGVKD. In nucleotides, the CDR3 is TGTGCCATCAGTGTAGCTAGCGGGGGGCGGGGCAATGAGCAGTTCTTC. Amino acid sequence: CAISVASGGRGNEQFF.

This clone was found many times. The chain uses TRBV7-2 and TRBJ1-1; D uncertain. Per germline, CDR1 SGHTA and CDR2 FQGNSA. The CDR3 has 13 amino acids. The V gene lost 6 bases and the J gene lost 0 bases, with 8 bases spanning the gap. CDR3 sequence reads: CASRFTLNTEAFF. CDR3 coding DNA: TGTGCCAGCAGGTTCACACTGAACACTGAAGCTTTCTTT.

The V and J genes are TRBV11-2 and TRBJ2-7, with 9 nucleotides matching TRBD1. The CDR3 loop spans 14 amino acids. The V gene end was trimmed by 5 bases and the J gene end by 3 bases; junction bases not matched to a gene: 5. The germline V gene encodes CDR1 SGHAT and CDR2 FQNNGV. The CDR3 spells CASSPGQGIYEQYF. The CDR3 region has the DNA TGTGCCAGCAGCCCGGGACAGGGAATCTACGAGCAGTACTTC.

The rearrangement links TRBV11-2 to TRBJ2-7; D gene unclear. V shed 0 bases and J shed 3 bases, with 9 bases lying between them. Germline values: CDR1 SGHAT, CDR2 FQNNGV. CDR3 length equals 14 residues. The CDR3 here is CASSLEAQSYEQYF. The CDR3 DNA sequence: TGTGCCAGCAGCTTAGAGGCACAAAGCTACGAGCAGTACTTC.

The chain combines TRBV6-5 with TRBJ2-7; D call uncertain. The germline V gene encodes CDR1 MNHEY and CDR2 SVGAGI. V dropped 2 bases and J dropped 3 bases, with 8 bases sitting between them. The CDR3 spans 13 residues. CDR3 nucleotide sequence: TGTGCCAGCAGTTACGGGCAGAACTACGAGCAGTACTTC. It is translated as CASSYGQNYEQYF.

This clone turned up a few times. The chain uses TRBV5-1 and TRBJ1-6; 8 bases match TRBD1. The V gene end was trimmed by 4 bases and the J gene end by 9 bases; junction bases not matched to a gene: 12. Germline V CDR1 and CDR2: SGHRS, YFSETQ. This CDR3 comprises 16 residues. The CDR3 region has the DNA TGCGCCAGCAGCCCGGCAGGGGGCGCGATCAGTTCACCCCTCCACTTT. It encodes CASSPAGGAISSPLHF. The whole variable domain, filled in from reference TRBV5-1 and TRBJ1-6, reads KAGVTQTPRYLIKTRGQQVTLSCSPISGHRSVSWYQQTPGQGLQFLFEYFSETQRNKGNFPGRFSGRQFSNSRSEMNVSTLELGDSALYLCASSPAGGAISSPLHFGNGTRLTVT.

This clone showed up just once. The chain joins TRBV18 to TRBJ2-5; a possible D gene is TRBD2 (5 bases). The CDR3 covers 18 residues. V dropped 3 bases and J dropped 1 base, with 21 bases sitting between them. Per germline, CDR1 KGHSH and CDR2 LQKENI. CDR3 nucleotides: TGTGCCAGCTCACCTACCCGCGGACTGTCTGGCCGCCAAGAGACCCAGTACTTC. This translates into CASSPTRGLSGRQETQYF.

CDR3 in DNA: TGTGCCAGCAGCGAAGACGGGGGACCTAGCACAGATACGCAGTATTTT. Its protein product is CASSEDGGPSTDTQYF. The rearrangement joins TRBV9 to TRBJ2-3, with a tentative D call TRBD2 (6 bases). Germline loops: CDR1 SGDLS, CDR2 YYNGEE. The CDR3 sequence is 16 residues long. V was trimmed by 3 bases and J by 0 bases, leaving 14 bases between them.

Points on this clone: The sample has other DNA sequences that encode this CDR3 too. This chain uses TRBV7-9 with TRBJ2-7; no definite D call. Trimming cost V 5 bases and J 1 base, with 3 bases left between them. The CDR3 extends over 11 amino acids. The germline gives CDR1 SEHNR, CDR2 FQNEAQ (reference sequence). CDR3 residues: CASSPSYEQYF. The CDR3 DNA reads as TGTGCCAGCAGCCCTTCCTACGAGCAGTACTTC. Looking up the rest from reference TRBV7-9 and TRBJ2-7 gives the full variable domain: DTGVSQNPRHKITKRGQNVTFRCDPISEHNRLYWYRQTLGQGPEFLTYFQNEAQLEKSRLLSDRFSAERPKGSFSTLEIQRTEQGDSAMYLCASSPSYEQYFGPGTRLTVT.

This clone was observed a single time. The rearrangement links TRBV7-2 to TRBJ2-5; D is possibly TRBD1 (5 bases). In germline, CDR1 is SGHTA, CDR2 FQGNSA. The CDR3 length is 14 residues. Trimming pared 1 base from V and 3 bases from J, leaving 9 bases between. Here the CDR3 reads CASSLGYRKETQYF. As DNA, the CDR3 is TGTGCCAGCAGCTTAGGCTACAGGAAAGAGACCCAGTACTTC.

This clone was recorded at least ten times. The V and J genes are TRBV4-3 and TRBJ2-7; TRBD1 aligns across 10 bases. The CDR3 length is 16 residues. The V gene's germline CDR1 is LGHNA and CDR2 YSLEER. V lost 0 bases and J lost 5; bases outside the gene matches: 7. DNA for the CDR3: TGCGCCAGCAGCCAAGATACTGGGACAGGGGTGGACGAGCAGTACTTC. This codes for CASSQDTGTGVDEQYF.

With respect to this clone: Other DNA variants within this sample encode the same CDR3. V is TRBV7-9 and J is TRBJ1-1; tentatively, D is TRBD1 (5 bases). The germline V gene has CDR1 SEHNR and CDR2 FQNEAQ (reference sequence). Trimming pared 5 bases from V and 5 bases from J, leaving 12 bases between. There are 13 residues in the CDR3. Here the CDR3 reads CASSPVGGTEAFF. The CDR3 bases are TGTGCCAGCAGCCCAGTCGGGGGGACTGAAGCTTTCTTT.

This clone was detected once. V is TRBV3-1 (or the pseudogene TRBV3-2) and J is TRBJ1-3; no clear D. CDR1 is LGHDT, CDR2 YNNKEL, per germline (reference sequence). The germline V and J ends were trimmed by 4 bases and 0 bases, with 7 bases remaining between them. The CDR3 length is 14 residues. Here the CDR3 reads CASSLYGSGNTIYF. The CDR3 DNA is TGTGCCAGCAGCCTATACGGCTCTGGAAACACCATATATTTT.

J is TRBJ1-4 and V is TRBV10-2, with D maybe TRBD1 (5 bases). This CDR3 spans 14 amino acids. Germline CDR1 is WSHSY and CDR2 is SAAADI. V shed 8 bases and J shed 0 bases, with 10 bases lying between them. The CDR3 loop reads CASSLGPTNEKLFF. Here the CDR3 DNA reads TGCGCCAGCTCCCTGGGGCCAACTAATGAAAAACTGTTTTTT.

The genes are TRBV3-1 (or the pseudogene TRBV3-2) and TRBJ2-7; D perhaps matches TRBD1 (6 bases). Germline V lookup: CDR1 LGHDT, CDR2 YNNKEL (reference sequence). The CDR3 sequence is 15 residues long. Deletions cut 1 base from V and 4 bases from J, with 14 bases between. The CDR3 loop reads CASSQAPGQRYEQYF. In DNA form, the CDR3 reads TGTGCCAGCAGCCAAGCCCCCGGACAGAGATACGAGCAGTACTTC.

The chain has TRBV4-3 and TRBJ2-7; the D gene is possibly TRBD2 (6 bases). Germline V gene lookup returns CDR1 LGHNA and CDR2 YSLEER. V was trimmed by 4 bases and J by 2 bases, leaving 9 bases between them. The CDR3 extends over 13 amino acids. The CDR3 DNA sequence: TGCGCCAGCAGCCCGGGGGAGACCTACGAGCAGTACTTC. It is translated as CASSPGETYEQYF.

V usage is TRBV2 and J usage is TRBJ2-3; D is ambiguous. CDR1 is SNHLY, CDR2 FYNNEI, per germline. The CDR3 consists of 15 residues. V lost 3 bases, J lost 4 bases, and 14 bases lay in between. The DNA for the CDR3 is TGTGCCAGCAGTGAGTCGGGTGTTCTGGCAGATACGCAGTATTTT. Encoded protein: CASSESGVLADTQYF.